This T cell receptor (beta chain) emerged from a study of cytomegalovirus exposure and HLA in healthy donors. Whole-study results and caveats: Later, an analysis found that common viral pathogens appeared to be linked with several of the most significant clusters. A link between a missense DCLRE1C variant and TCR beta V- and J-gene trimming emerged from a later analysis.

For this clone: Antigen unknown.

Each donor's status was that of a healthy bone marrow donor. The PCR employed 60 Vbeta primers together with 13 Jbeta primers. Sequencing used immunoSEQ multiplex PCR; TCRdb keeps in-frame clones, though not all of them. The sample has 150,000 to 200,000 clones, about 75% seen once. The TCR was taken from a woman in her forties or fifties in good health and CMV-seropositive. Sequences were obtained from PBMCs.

CDR3 in amino acids: CSARGSTEQFF. CDR3 bases: TGCAGTGCTCGTGGTTCTACTGAGCAGTTCTTC. This chain joins TRBV20-1 and TRBJ2-1; D is uncertain. V lost 5 bases and J lost 9, with 11 bases in between. This CDR3 contains 11 residues. Germline assignment: CDR1 DFQATT and CDR2 SNEGSKA (reference sequence).